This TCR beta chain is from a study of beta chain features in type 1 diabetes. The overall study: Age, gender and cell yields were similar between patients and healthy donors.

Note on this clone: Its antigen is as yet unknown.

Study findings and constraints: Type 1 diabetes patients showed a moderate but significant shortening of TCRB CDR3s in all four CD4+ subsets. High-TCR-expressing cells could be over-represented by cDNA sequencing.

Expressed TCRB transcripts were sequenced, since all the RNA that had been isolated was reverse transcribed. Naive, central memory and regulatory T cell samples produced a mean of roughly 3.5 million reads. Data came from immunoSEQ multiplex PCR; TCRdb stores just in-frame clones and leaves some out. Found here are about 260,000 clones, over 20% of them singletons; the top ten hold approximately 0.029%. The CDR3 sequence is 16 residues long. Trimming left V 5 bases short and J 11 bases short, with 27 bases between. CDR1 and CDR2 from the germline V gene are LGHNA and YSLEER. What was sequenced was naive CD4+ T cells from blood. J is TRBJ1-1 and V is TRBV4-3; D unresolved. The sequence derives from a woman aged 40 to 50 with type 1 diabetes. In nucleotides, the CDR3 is TGCGCCAGCAGCGTTCTGGGCGCCCCCGAGTTGCAGCGGGCTTTCTTT. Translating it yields CASSVLGAPELQRAFF.